This T cell receptor (beta chain) was identified in a study of CD8 T cells in ankylosing spondylitis. Findings of the study overall: A TCR beta motif made of 7 to 9 highly homologous variants seemed typical of ankylosing spondylitis blood. Disease-linked clones displayed a CD8+ phenotype and appeared relatively rarely in peripheral blood.

On this clonotype: Antigen: not known.

The V and J ends lost 5 bases and 0 bases, in that order; junction bases with no gene match: 6. The CDR3 is made up of 16 amino acids. Germline-derived CDR1 and CDR2 are DFQATT and SNEGSKA (reference sequence). The TCR beta libraries were generated through quantitative 5'-RACE incorporating molecular barcodes. In TCRdb, the 5' RACE reads were re-called with MiXCR into one record per CDR3 protein. Of 700,000 or so distinct CDR3 sequences listed, roughly 20% were seen once; the top ten hold approximately 18%. V usage is TRBV20-1 and J usage is TRBJ2-1, with 11 bases that match TRBD2. The sequence was obtained from a male donor with ankylosing spondylitis. Sequencing was done on a sample of blood, either unsorted or a sorted T cell fraction (not recorded which). In nucleotides, the CDR3 is TGCAGTGCTCCCGGGACTAGCGGATACTCCTACAATGAGCAGTTCTTC. Its protein product is CSAPGTSGYSYNEQFF.